One and the same sample provided the 13 T cell receptor beta chains below, sequenced in a study of T cell responses to AZD1222 COVID-19 vaccine (dated by TCRdb to the early 2020s). Libraries were prepared through the immunoSEQ multiplex PCR assay. Not all clones reach the TCRdb copy of this immuneACCESS table, which keeps in-frame sequences only. Checked studies attribute under half of the gap to unresolved V genes and leave the rest unexplained. In all, the sample holds around 80,000 clones, and approximately 83% of those were seen once. About 10% of the sample goes to the ten largest clones. What this sample's time point label stands for: about 28 days (+/-7) after the second vaccine dose. Sequencing was performed on peripheral blood, taken 28 days after the second AZD1222 dose. The receptors originated from an adult who received the AZD1222 COVID-19 vaccine.

The genes are TRBV10-2 and TRBJ2-7; 8 bases align to TRBD2. Germline CDR1 and CDR2: WSHSY and SAAADI. V shed 3 bases, J shed 7 bases, and the junction held 14 bases outside the gene matches. The CDR3 length is 16 residues. The CDR3 spells CASSDLVSGVLKEQYF. Written as DNA, the CDR3 is TGCGCCAGCAGTGATCTGGTTAGCGGGGTGTTGAAAGAGCAGTACTTC.

This sequence joins TRBV19 and TRBJ2-2, with D unclear. The V gene lost 2 bases and the J gene lost 2 bases, with 6 bases spanning the gap. The CDR3 loop spans 14 amino acids. CDR1 and CDR2 from the germline V gene are LNHDA and SQIVND (reference sequence). CDR3 in DNA: TGTGCCAGTAGTATAAAAAGAAACACCGGGGAGCTGTTTTTT. This translates into CASSIKRNTGELFF.

The V gene is TRBV3-1 (or the pseudogene TRBV3-2), the J gene TRBJ2-1; D is uncertain. The CDR3 is made up of 17 amino acids. Germline lookup yields CDR1 LGHDT and CDR2 YNNKEL (reference sequence). V lost 0 bases to trimming and J lost 3 bases, with 15 bases between them. CDR3 loop: CASSQERFFQIYNEQFF. The CDR3 bases are TGTGCCAGCAGCCAAGAAAGGTTCTTTCAGATCTACAATGAGCAGTTCTTC.

The V gene is TRBV24-1, the J gene TRBJ2-2; 9 positions match TRBD1. This CDR3 spans 15 amino acids. The V and J ends lost 6 bases and 6 bases, in that order; junction bases with no gene match: 7. Germline CDR1 is KGHDR and CDR2 is SFDVKD. The CDR3 spells CATSQPGQGAGELFF. CDR3 in DNA: TGTGCCACCAGTCAACCGGGACAGGGCGCCGGGGAGCTGTTTTTT.

Only one count was recorded for this clone. The rearrangement uses TRBV19 and TRBJ1-4, with 10 bases that match TRBD1. The CDR3 length is 17 residues. V shed 7 bases and J 0 bases; nucleotides not matched to a gene: 8. Germline V CDR1 and CDR2: LNHDA, SQIVND (reference sequence). The CDR3 nucleotides read TGTGCCAGTACCCCGGGACAGGGGATTGCAACTAATGAAAAACTGTTTTTT. This encodes CASTPGQGIATNEKLFF.

V is TRBV24-1 and J is TRBJ2-7; the D is unclear. V gave up 2 bases and J gave up 7 bases, with 8 bases separating them. Per the germline V gene, CDR1 is KGHDR and CDR2 is SFDVKD. CDR3 length: 12 amino acids. The chain's CDR3 is CATSDYGWEQYF. The DNA for the CDR3 is TGTGCCACCAGTGATTATGGATGGGAGCAGTACTTC.

As DNA, the CDR3 is TGTGCCAGCAGCCCAGCCTTGAGCTCCTACGAGCAGTACTTC. It encodes CASSPALSSYEQYF. The chain joins TRBV6-5 to TRBJ2-7; D call uncertain. CDR1 and CDR2 (germline): MNHEY, SVGAGI. The CDR3 totals 14 residues. The germline V and J ends were trimmed by 6 bases and 0 bases, with 12 bases remaining between them.

This clone was observed a single time. V and J are TRBV19 and TRBJ1-2; D gene uncertain. Germline-derived CDR1 and CDR2 are LNHDA and SQIVND (reference sequence). Trimming cost V 2 bases and J 4 bases, with 14 bases left between them. CDR3 size: 15 residues. CDR3 residues: CASSISGESGYGYTF. CDR3 DNA: TGTGCCAGTAGTATAAGTGGGGAATCGGGCTATGGCTACACCTTC.

This chain links TRBV15 with TRBJ2-2; 8 bases agree with TRBD2. The V gene's germline CDR1 is LNHNV and CDR2 YYDKDF (reference sequence). This CDR3 comprises 16 residues. With 3 bases clipped from V and 5 bases from J, the junction kept 8 bases outside the gene matches. The CDR3 sequence: CATSSAGGVRTGELFF. In nucleotides, the CDR3 is TGTGCCACCAGCAGTGCGGGGGGAGTAAGGACCGGGGAGCTGTTTTTT.

The chain uses TRBV5-1 and TRBJ1-4; 7 nucleotides align to TRBD1. J gave up 7 bases and V 6 bases, and 9 bases lay outside the gene matches. The CDR3 consists of 14 residues. Germline assignment: CDR1 SGHRS and CDR2 YFSETQ. The CDR3 region is CASNHRGNGEKLFF. CDR3 DNA: TGCGCCAGCAACCACAGGGGTAACGGTGAAAAACTGTTTTTT.

V gene TRBV11-2 combines with J gene TRBJ1-6; TRBD1 might be the D (5 bases). Germline V CDR1 and CDR2: SGHAT, FQNNGV. Trimming shortened V by 4 bases and J by 1 base, and 11 bases separated the two germline ends. The CDR3 length is 16 residues. CDR3 bases: TGTGCCAGCAGCTCACACTCAGGGTCCTATAATTCACCCCTCCACTTT. Residues: CASSSHSGSYNSPLHF. The variable domain in full, completed from reference TRBV11-2 and TRBJ1-6, reads EAGVAQSPRYKIIEKRQSVAFWCNPISGHATLYWYQQILGQGPKLLIQFQNNGVVDDSQLPKDRFSAERLKGVDSTLKIQPAKLEDSAVYLCASSSHSGSYNSPLHFGNGTRLTVT.

The rearrangement joins TRBV6-5 to TRBJ1-6, with D unclear. The germline V gene encodes CDR1 MNHEY and CDR2 SVGAGI. This CDR3 comprises 14 residues. V gave up 6 bases and J gave up 0 bases, with 6 bases separating them. CDR3: CASSRSSYNSPLHF. The CDR3 region has the DNA TGTGCCAGCAGCAGGAGCTCCTATAATTCACCCCTCCACTTT.

The rearrangement uses TRBV28 and TRBJ1-2; TRBD1 might be the D (6 bases). The CDR3 has 15 amino acids. Trimming removed 4 bases at V and 0 bases at J, with 12 bases between. Germline loops: CDR1 MDHEN, CDR2 SYDVKM. CDR3 DNA: TGTGCCAGCAGTTGGGGGCGCAGAGCTAACTATGGCTACACCTTC. It translates to CASSWGRRANYGYTF.